This T cell receptor (beta chain) was recovered during a study of blood T cell repertoires in COVID-19 (TCRdb year 2020). Study-level background: Samples covering the acute and convalescent phases of COVID-19 were provided by collaborators in the United States, Italy and Spain. Samples came from the ongoing ImmuneRACE study (first 160 participants) plus 1,254 subjects from 6 global collaborators. Subjects who had been exposed to COVID-19, were actively infected with it, or had recovered from it provided the deeply sampled blood TCRbeta repertoires that made up the dataset. The repertoires were made available in a free public database intended to serve as a resource for research on the immune response to SARS-CoV-2. Where available, HLA class I and class II types were obtained from metadata supplied by the sample provider rather than from assay-based typing. Sample metadata almost always included a de-identified subject ID, COVID-19 status, age in years and sex. The prospective study material was composed of cDNA or gDNA derived from T cells, B-cell-depleted T cells, or PBMCs.

TCRbeta CDR3 regions were amplified from genomic DNA using the immunoSEQ Assay, a bias-controlled multiplex PCR. As for how the authors treated the data: The number of nucleated cells in each sample was estimated by amplification of reference gene primers within the assay. Sequence reads were collapsed and filtered to measure the absolute abundance of every unique TCRbeta CDR3 rearrangement. For each sample, productive Simpson clonality was calculated as the square root of Simpson's diversity index over productive rearrangements. Here the immuneACCESS table is served through TCRdb, limited to in-frame sequences with V and J called. Missing clones are a known gap in these copies; in checked studies unresolved V genes cover under half, and the rest lacks a known reason. V and J calls plus clone size are reproduced from that table; the DNA served to infer D and trimming. The sample data list some 200,000 clones, and 80% to 90% of these were observed just once. The ten top clones hold approximately 11% of the sample.

Concerning this clone: The antigen it binds to is not known. No clone much larger than this one lies a single base away; base qualities are absent.

At the junction V is shortened by 0 bases and J by 8 bases, with 11 bases in between. The germline V gene yields SGHDN for CDR1 and FVKESK for CDR2. Spanning cysteine to phenylalanine, the CDR3 consists of 13 amino acids. The sequence is cut down to CDR3 DNA, 39 bases in frame from base 1. Overall study outcomes, separate from this receptor: Clinical and demographic metadata were provided uncurated, with the amount varying by source and participant.

One collaborating source in Seattle enrolled patients during active infection and followed them longitudinally through the course of disease. Whole blood was collected in K2EDTA tubes by collaborating institutions according to the institutions' own protocols. For TCRbeta analysis, collaborator samples were shipped as frozen whole blood, as isolated PBMCs, or as DNA extracted from either sample type. The receptor's source is a woman in her fifties or sixties with COVID-19, enrolled during active disease. This chain joins TRBV14 to TRBJ2-7, with a tentative D gene TRBD2 over 5 matching bases. Sequencing was carried out using peripheral blood. CDR3 protein: CASSQDLGVKQYF. The sequence in DNA is TGTGCCAGCAGCCAAGATCTCGGGGTGAAGCAGTACTTC.